The clone carrying this T cell receptor beta chain was recorded at least ten times. Arm-PCR with iRepertoire HTBI primers amplified the CDR3 regions for these TCR beta libraries. TCRdb reanalysed the multiplex PCR reads using MiXCR and keeps one entry per CDR3 protein. The sample yields approximately 350,000 distinct CDR3 sequences, roughly 15% seen once. The data originate from a study of regulatory T cells in long-lasting Graves disease. The CDR3 has 11 residues. V dropped 3 bases and J dropped 6 bases, with 5 bases sitting between them. The time point: newly diagnosed GD, antithyroid drugs for less than 3 months. PBMC-extracted RNA yielded the TCR library. Diagnoses of Graves' disease were made by American Thyroid Association guidelines. These same data were also listed under a study on T cells in Graves' hyperthyroidism and ophthalmopathy.

Sample: peripheral blood mononuclear cells (PBMCs), taken at new diagnosis, from a patient treated with antithyroid drugs. V usage is TRBV12-3 or TRBV12-4 and J usage is TRBJ1-1; D gene ambiguous. The clonotype originates from a woman aged 18-29 years with Graves disease. The CDR3, as DNA: TGTGCCAGCAGTTTTTCCTCTGAAGCTTTCTTT. Encoded protein: CASSFSSEAFF.